Here is one T cell receptor (beta chain) with its context. Antigen: not known. Time point given: cycle 4 day 1 (C4D1), after 5 to 7 weeks of nivolumab. Brentuximab vedotin exposure varied among the patients, all of whom had relapsed after autologous stem cell transplantation. Thawed PBMCs underwent magnetic negative selection to yield purified CD4+ T cells. Best outcomes ranged across complete response, partial response and progressive disease. V was pared by 4 bases and J by 4 bases, with 4 bases between. The CDR3 spans 11 residues. Germline-derived CDR1 and CDR2 are SGHVS and FNYEAQ. These data belong to a study of PD-1 blockade in classical Hodgkin lymphoma. Across the study: Intravenous infusions of nivolumab 3 mg/kg reached patients every 2 weeks.

Generated by immunoSEQ multiplex PCR, the TCRdb table keeps only in-frame clones and is missing some. This sample has around 25,000 clones, with roughly 85% found just once. Study observations and caveats: Repertoires differed for reasons still undefined, possibly disease activity or prior therapy. Patients with a complete response exhibited baseline diversity comparable to newly diagnosed patients.

The material sequenced was CD4+ T cells from blood, taken before the fourth cycle of nivolumab. V is TRBV7-6 and J is TRBJ2-5; D remains ambiguous. The sequence was obtained from a human donor with classical Hodgkin lymphoma. DNA of the CDR3: TGTGCCAGCAGCTCGGGAGAGACCCAGTACTTC. Translation: CASSSGETQYF.